A single TCR beta chain is shown here with its context. These data come from a study of Graves' ophthalmopathy and Graves' hyperthyroidism. Study-wide background: Before any treatment, peripheral blood was taken at the initial diagnosis.

With 3 bases removed from V and 6 bases from J, the gap between germline ends came to 9 bases. The CDR3 has 13 amino acids. The germline V gene has CDR1 MNHEY and CDR2 SMNVEV (reference sequence). TCR beta CDR3 amplification used RNA transcripts. After a first-round RT-PCR with HTBI primers, a second-round multiplex PCR was run. Each CDR3 protein gets one entry after TCRdb re-called the multiplex PCR reads with MiXCR. The sample includes 170,000 or so distinct CDR3 sequences, just under 40% of them seen just once. Moderately to severely active ophthalmopathy under 3 months, CAS at least 3, NOSPECS at least 4.

The gene calls are TRBV27 and TRBJ1-3, with a tentative D call TRBD1 (5 bases). Specimen: peripheral blood. This receptor was obtained from a young man with Graves' ophthalmopathy. The CDR3 bases are TGTGCCAGCAGTTTCCGGGACTCAAACACCATATATTTT. It translates to CASSFRDSNTIYF.